The clone carrying this T cell receptor (beta chain) appeared a few times. This sample was taken from a study of T cells after yellow fever vaccination. The CDR3 consists of 14 residues. Germline V gene sequence: CDR1 SNHLY, CDR2 FYNNEI. The junction had 14 bases not matched to a gene; V was cut back by 8 bases and J by 13 bases. UMIs were added to TCR cDNA along with a universal primer site when it was made by 5'RACE template switching. Each CDR3 protein gets one entry after TCRdb re-called the 5' RACE reads with MiXCR. Of 170,000 or so distinct CDR3 sequences listed, about 6% are singletons. This chain uses TRBV2 with TRBJ2-1, with TRBD2 matching over 10 bases. The specimen comprised CD4+ T cells sorted from PBMCs, sampled on the day of the first yellow fever vaccination. The sequence derives from a man between 18 and 29 years old who received the YFV17D yellow fever vaccine. CDR3 region: CASQLSGGARVQFF. CDR3 DNA sequence: TGTGCCAGCCAGTTAAGCGGGGGGGCCCGCGTACAGTTCTTC. Full variable domain (rest looked up from reference TRBV2 and TRBJ2-1): EPEVTQTPSHQVTQMGQEVILRCVPISNHLYFYWYRQILGQKVEFLVSFYNNEISEKSEIFDDQFSVERPDGSNFTLKIRSTKLEDSAMYFCASQLSGGARVQFFGPGTRLTVL.